The 18 T cell receptor beta chains presented below share a single source sample, sequenced in a study of cytomegalovirus exposure and HLA in healthy donors. The primer mix had 60 Vbeta and 13 Jbeta primers. This table comes from immunoSEQ multiplex PCR, and its TCRdb copy is limited to in-frame clones, with some not included. The top ten clones hold approximately 2% of a sample with 150,000 or so clones, approximately 86% of them seen once. The sample consisted of PBMCs. The receptors originated from a woman aged 18-29 years in good health and CMV-seronegative.

The CDR3 loop is CASSLIQGSGELFF. CDR3 coding DNA: TGTGCCAGCAGTTTGATACAGGGATCCGGGGAGCTGTTTTTT. J is TRBJ2-2 and V is TRBV27; D may be TRBD1 (6 bases). The germline gives CDR1 MNHEY, CDR2 SMNVEV (reference sequence). The CDR3 runs to 14 residues. The V end was cut by 3 bases, the J end by 6 bases, with 11 bases between.

This clone appeared a few times. V usage is TRBV6-1 and J usage is TRBJ1-4; possibly TRBD1 for D (6 bases). Trimming left V 7 bases short and J 0 bases short, with 12 bases between. Per germline, CDR1 MNHNS and CDR2 SASEGT. The CDR3 is 15 residues long. For the CDR3, the DNA is TGTGCCAGCAATGGACAGCTTGCAACTAATGAAAAACTGTTTTTT. This codes for CASNGQLATNEKLFF.

The chain couples TRBV9 to TRBJ2-7; 7 nucleotides line up with TRBD2. The germline gives CDR1 SGDLS, CDR2 YYNGEE. The CDR3 runs to 11 residues. V lost 4 bases, J lost 6 bases, and 1 base stayed unmatched. The CDR3 DNA is TGTGCCAGCAGCCCGGGGGGCGAGCAGTACTTC. Translation gives CASSPGGEQYF.

This chain links TRBV5-1 with TRBJ2-5; 8 nucleotides line up with TRBD1. Germline V lookup: CDR1 SGHRS, CDR2 YFSETQ. Losses at the gene ends were 4 bases for V and 5 bases for J; bases not matched to a gene: 16. The length of the CDR3 is 17 residues. The CDR3 nucleotides read TGCGCCAGCAGCCCCGGACAGGGCCCAACGATTAGGGAGACCCAGTACTTC. Its translation: CASSPGQGPTIRETQYF.

This clone was detected once. The rearrangement joins TRBV15 to TRBJ2-5, with 8 bases aligning to TRBD1. This CDR3 spans 15 amino acids. The junction had 11 bases not matched to a gene; V was cut back by 3 bases and J by 8 bases. Germline V gene lookup returns CDR1 LNHNV and CDR2 YYDKDF (reference sequence). CDR3 amino acids: CATSRGTGTGATQYF. CDR3 bases: TGTGCCACCAGCAGGGGAACCGGGACAGGAGCAACCCAGTACTTC.

The gene calls are TRBV6-5 and TRBJ1-2, with a possible D match to TRBD1 (5 bases). The ends were cut back, 8 bases at V and 8 bases at J, with 15 bases in the middle. CDR3 length: 12 amino acids. The V gene's germline CDR1 is MNHEY and CDR2 SVGAGI. The CDR3 sequence: CASVGGEGGYTF. The CDR3 bases are TGTGCCAGCGTAGGAGGGGAGGGCGGCTACACCTTC.

This chain uses TRBV19 with TRBJ2-3; D is perhaps TRBD1 (6 bases). The CDR3 covers 14 residues. Germline assignment: CDR1 LNHDA and CDR2 SQIVND (reference sequence). V dropped 9 bases and J dropped 4 bases, with 17 bases sitting between them. CDR3 residues: CASGAGVVADTQYF. The CDR3 DNA reads as TGTGCCAGCGGGGCAGGGGTGGTGGCAGATACGCAGTATTTT.

The rearrangement links TRBV11-3 to TRBJ2-3, with D perhaps matching TRBD1 (5 bases). Germline CDR1 SGHNT, CDR2 YENEEA. The CDR3 covers 12 residues. V lost 5 bases, J lost 5 bases, and 8 bases lay in between. DNA for the CDR3: TGTGCCAGCAGCCCCCAGGGAGATACGCAGTATTTT. Translation gives CASSPQGDTQYF.

This chain uses TRBV30 with TRBJ2-3; 16 nucleotides match TRBD2. Germline assignment: CDR1 GTSNPN and CDR2 SVGIG (reference sequence). The V gene end was trimmed by 2 bases and the J gene end by 4 bases; junction bases not matched to a gene: 12. The CDR3 length is 19 residues. CDR3 protein: CAWSSGGTSGRAGADTQYF. The CDR3 nucleotides read TGTGCCTGGAGTTCTGGCGGGACTAGCGGGAGGGCCGGGGCAGATACGCAGTATTTT.

V gene TRBV6-5 combines with J gene TRBJ1-1, with D possibly matching TRBD1 (5 bases). This CDR3 region has 12 residues. The V end lost 2 bases, the J end lost 11 bases, and 12 bases lay between the germline ends. CDR1 and CDR2 (germline): MNHEY, SVGAGI. The CDR3 DNA reads TGTGCCAGCAGTTACGGCCCTGGGGGGGCTTTCTTT. It is translated as CASSYGPGGAFF.

The chain recombines TRBV28 with TRBJ2-2, with 11 nucleotides matching TRBD1. Germline V CDR1 and CDR2: MDHEN, SYDVKM. This CDR3 has 15 amino acids. Trimming at V came to 8 bases and at J to 3 bases, leaving 5 bases not matched to a gene. The CDR3 bases are TGTGCCAGCCGCTGGACAGGGGGCGACACCGGGGAGCTGTTTTTT. Translating gives CASRWTGGDTGELFF.

To note about this clone: An end of the junction does not agree with germline; a read error may underlie this. The chain employs TRBV11-1 and TRBJ1-1; 9 bases agree with TRBD1. The CDR3 runs 17 residues. Germline assignment: CDR1 SGHAT and CDR2 FQDESV (reference sequence). The CDR3 spells CAGSLRGLGQGRNEAFF. Here the CDR3 DNA reads TGTGCCGGCAGCCTTCGGGGCTTAGGACAGGGGCGCAACGAAGCTTTCTTT.

V is TRBV4-1 and J is TRBJ2-1, with D possibly being TRBD2 (9 bases). The CDR3 is 14 residues long. CDR1 and CDR2 (germline): MGHRA, YSYEKL. Trimming removed 4 bases from V and 8 bases from J, with 15 bases in between. The DNA of the CDR3 is TGCGCCAGCAGCCCTCTAGCGGGACAGGATGAGCAGTTCTTC. It is translated as CASSPLAGQDEQFF.

This clone was picked up one time. The CDR3 region is CASSQVQAFGGNQPQHF. The CDR3 coding sequence is TGCGCCAGCAGCCAAGTACAGGCCTTTGGGGGCAATCAGCCCCAGCATTTT. The chain combines TRBV4-1 with TRBJ1-5; D is perhaps TRBD1 (5 bases). The germline V gene encodes CDR1 MGHRA and CDR2 YSYEKL. This CDR3 has 17 amino acids. Trimming left V 1 base short and J 2 bases short, with 15 bases between.

The V call is TRBV13, the J call TRBJ1-6, with D maybe TRBD1 (6 bases). The CDR3 spans 16 residues. Trimming shortened V by 2 bases and J by 0 bases, and 8 bases separated the two germline ends. The germline gives CDR1 PRHDT, CDR2 FYEKMQ (reference sequence). This CDR3 is CASSLQGSSYNSPLHF. The DNA for the CDR3 is TGTGCCAGCAGCTTACAGGGGAGCTCCTATAATTCACCCCTCCACTTT.

J is TRBJ2-5 and V is TRBV30; 9 nucleotides agree with TRBD1. The DNA matches TRBJ2-7 better at its end, which makes the J call doubtful. Germline CDR1 reads GTSNPN; CDR2 reads SVGIG (reference sequence). The CDR3 has 14 residues. CDR3: CAWSSGTGSYEQYF. The CDR3 DNA follows: TGTGCCTGGAGCTCCGGGACAGGGTCCTACGAGCAGTACTTC.

The J gene is TRBJ2-2, the V gene TRBV6-4; D remains ambiguous. Looked up from germline, CDR1 is MRHNA and CDR2 is SNTAGT. The V and J ends lost 2 bases and 2 bases respectively, with 6 bases between them. The CDR3 is 14 residues long. CDR3 DNA: TGTGCCAGCAGTGACGGTAGCAACACCGGGGAGCTGTTTTTT. Translating it yields CASSDGSNTGELFF.

The chain links TRBV7-9 to TRBJ1-2, with D maybe TRBD1 (5 bases). The CDR3 runs 15 residues. Germline V gene data show CDR1 as SEHNR and CDR2 as FQNEAQ (reference sequence). V lost 4 bases and J 3 bases, leaving 15 bases between the germline ends. This CDR3 is CASSSWGRRDYGYTF. The CDR3 nucleotides are TGTGCCAGCAGCTCCTGGGGCCGCAGGGACTATGGCTACACCTTC.